Sequencing of this T cell receptor beta chain was carried out in a study of response to subunit inactivated influenza vaccine. Regarding the study as a whole: New T cells are recruited in small numbers by each seasonal influenza vaccination, according to the authors' suggestion.

CDR3 length: 16 residues. CDR1 MNHEY and CDR2 SVGAGI come from the germline V gene. V was pared by 2 bases and J by 3 bases, with 13 bases between. Via MiXCR, TCRdb re-called the RT-PCR reads, giving one row per CDR3 protein. The sample includes about 500,000 distinct CDR3 sequences, approximately 15% of them seen just once. Details on this clonotype: The antigen remains unidentified.

J is TRBJ2-2 and V is TRBV6-5; D is unresolved. This TCR was sampled from a man between 50 and 69 years old who received an inactivated influenza vaccine. The source was CD4+ T cells sorted from PBMCs, collected 23 to 25 months after vaccination. CDR3 amino acids: CASSYLRSAHTGELFF. CDR3 coding DNA: TGTGCCAGCAGTTACCTCCGGTCGGCTCACACCGGGGAGCTGTTTTTT.